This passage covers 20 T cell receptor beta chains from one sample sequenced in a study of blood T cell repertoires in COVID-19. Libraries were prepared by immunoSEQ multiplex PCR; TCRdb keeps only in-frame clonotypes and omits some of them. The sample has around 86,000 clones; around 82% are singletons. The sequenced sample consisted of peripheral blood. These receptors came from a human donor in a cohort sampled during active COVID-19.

The CDR3 nucleotides are TGCGCCAGCAGCCCCAGAGGCAGCGGGGCAAAGTACTTC. Protein: CASSPRGSGAKYF. This chain links TRBV4-1 with TRBJ2-7, with TRBD2 identical over 7 bases. Trimming took 4 bases from V and 11 from J; bases not matched to a gene: 11. The germline V gene encodes CDR1 MGHRA and CDR2 YSYEKL. The CDR3 has 13 residues.

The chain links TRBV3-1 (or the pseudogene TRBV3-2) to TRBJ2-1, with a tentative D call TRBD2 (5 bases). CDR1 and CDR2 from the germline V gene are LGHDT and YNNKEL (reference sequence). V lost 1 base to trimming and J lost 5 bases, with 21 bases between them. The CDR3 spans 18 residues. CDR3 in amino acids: CASSQVKGPGGPHNEQFF. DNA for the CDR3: TGTGCCAGCAGCCAAGTAAAAGGTCCGGGCGGGCCGCACAATGAGCAGTTCTTC.

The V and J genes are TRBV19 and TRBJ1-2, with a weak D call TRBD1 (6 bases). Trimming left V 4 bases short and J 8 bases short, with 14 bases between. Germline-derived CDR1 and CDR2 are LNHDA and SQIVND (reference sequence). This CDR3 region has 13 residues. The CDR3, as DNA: TGTGCCAGTAGTACACAGGGAATTGGGGGCTACACCTTC. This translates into CASSTQGIGGYTF. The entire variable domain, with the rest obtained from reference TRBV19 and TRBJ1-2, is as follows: DGGITQSPKYLFRKEGQNVTLSCEQNLNHDAMYWYRQDPGQGLRLIYYSQIVNDFQKGDIAEGYSVSREKKESFPLTVTSAQKNPTAFYLCASSTQGIGGYTFGSGTRLTVV.

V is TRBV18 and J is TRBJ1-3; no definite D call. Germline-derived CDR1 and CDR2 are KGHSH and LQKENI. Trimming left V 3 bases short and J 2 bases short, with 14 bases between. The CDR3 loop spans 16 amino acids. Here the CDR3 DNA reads TGTGCCAGCTCACCTCCCATCGGGTCCCCTGGAAACACCATATATTTT. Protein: CASSPPIGSPGNTIYF.

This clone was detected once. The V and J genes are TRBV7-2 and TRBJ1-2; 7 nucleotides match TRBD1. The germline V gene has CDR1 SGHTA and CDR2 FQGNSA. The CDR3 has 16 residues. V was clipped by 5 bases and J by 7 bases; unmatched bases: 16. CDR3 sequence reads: CASSPQTGLYFFGYTF. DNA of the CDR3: TGTGCCAGCAGCCCGCAGACAGGGCTCTACTTCTTTGGCTACACCTTC. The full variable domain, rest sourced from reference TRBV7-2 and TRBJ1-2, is GAGVSQSPSNKVTEKGKDVELRCDPISGHTALYWYRQSLGQGLEFLIYFQGNSAPDKSGLPSDRFSAERTGGSVSTLTIQRTQQEDSAVYLCASSPQTGLYFFGYTFGSGTRLTVV.

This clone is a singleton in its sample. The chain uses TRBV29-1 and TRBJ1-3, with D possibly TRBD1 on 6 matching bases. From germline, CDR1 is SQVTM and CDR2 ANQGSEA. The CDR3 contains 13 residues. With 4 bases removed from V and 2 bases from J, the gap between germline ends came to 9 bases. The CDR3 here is CSVAGTTGNTIYF. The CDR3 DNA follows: TGCAGCGTTGCCGGGACAACTGGAAACACCATATATTTT.

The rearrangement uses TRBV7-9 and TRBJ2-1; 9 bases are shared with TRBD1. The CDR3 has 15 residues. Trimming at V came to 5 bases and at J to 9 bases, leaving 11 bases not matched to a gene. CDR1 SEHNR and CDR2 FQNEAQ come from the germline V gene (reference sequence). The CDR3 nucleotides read TGTGCCAGCAGCCCCCGGATTGACAGGGGGACTGAGCAGTTCTTC. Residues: CASSPRIDRGTEQFF. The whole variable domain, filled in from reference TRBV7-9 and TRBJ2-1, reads DTGVSQNPRHKITKRGQNVTFRCDPISEHNRLYWYRQTLGQGPEFLTYFQNEAQLEKSRLLSDRFSAERPKGSFSTLEIQRTEQGDSAMYLCASSPRIDRGTEQFFGPGTRLTVL.

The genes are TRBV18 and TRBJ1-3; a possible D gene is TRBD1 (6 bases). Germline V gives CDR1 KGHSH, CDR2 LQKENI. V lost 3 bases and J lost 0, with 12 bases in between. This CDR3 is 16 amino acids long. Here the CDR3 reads CASSPPGVSSGNTIYF. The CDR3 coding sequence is TGTGCCAGCTCACCGCCAGGGGTTAGCTCTGGAAACACCATATATTTT.

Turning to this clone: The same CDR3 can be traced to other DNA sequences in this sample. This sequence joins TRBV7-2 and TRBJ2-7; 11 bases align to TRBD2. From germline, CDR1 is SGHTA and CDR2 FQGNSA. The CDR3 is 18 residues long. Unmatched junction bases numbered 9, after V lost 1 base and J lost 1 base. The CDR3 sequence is CASSLGASGRTTSYEQYF. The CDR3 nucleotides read TGTGCCAGCAGCTTAGGTGCTAGCGGGAGGACCACTTCCTACGAGCAGTACTTC.

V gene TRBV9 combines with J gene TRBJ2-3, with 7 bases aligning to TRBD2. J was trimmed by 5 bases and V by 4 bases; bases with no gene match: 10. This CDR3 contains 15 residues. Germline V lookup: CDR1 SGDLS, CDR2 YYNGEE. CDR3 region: CASSPGGSWGDTQYF. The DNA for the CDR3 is TGTGCCAGCAGCCCCGGCGGGAGTTGGGGAGATACGCAGTATTTT.

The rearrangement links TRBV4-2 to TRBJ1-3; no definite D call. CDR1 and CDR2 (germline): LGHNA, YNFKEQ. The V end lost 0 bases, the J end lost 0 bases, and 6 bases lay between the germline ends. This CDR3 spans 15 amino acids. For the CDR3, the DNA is TGTGCCAGCAGCCAAGATCGGTTCTCTGGAAACACCATATATTTT. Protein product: CASSQDRFSGNTIYF.

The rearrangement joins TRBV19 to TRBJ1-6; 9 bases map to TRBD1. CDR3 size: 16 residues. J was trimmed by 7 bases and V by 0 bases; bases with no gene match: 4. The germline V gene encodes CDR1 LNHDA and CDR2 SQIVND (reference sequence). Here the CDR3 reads CASSIETDRGNSPLHF. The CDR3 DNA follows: TGTGCCAGTAGTATAGAAACCGACAGGGGGAATTCACCCCTCCACTTT.

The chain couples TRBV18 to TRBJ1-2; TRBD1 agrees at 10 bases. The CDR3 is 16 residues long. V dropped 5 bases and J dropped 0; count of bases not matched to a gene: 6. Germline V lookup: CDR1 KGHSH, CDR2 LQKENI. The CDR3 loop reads CASSSGTGVSNYGYTF. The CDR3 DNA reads TGTGCCAGCTCATCCGGGACAGGGGTGTCTAACTATGGCTACACCTTC.

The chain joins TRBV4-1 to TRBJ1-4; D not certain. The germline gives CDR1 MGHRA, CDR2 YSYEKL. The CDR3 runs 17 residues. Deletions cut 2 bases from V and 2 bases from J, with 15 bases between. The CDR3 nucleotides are TGCGCCAGCAGCCAAATTCGGGGAAGGTCCACTAATGAAAAACTGTTTTTT. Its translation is CASSQIRGRSTNEKLFF.

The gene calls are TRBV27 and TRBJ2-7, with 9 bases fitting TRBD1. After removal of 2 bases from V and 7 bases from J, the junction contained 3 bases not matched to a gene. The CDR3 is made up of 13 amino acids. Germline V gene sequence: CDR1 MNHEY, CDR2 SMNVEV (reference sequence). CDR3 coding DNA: TGTGCCAGCAGTTTACAGGGGACAGGGGAGCAGTACTTC. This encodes CASSLQGTGEQYF.

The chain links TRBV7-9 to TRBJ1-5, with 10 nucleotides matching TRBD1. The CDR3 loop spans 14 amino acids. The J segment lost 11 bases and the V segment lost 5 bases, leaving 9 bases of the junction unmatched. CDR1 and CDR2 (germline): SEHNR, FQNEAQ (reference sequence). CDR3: CASSLGQGDVSQHF. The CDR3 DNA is TGTGCCAGCAGCCTTGGACAGGGGGACGTGTCCCAGCATTTT.

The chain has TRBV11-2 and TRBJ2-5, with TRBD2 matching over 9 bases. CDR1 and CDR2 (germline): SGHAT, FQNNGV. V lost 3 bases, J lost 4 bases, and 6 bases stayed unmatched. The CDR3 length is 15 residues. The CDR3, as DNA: TGTGCCAGCAGCTTTAGTAGCGGGAGCGGAGAGACCCAGTACTTC. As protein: CASSFSSGSGETQYF.

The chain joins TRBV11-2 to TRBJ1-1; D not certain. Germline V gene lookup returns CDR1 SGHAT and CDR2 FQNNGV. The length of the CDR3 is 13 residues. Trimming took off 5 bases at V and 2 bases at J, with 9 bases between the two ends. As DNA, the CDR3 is TGTGCCAGCAGCCGTCAGTTCAACACTGAAGCTTTCTTT. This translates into CASSRQFNTEAFF.

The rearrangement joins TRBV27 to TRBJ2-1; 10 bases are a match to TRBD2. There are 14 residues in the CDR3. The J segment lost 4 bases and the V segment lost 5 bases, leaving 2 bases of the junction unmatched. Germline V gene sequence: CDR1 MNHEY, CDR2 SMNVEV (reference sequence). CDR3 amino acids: CASSVSGGYNEQFF. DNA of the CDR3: TGTGCCAGCAGTGTTAGCGGGGGGTACAATGAGCAGTTCTTC.

DNA for the CDR3: TGTGCCAGCAGCTTATTGCCGGACATTAGTGGCTACACCTTC. Amino acid sequence: CASSLLPDISGYTF. The gene calls are TRBV11-1 and TRBJ1-2; the D gene is possibly TRBD1 (5 bases). Per germline, CDR1 SGHAT and CDR2 FQDESV (reference sequence). V lost 2 bases, J lost 7 bases, and 14 bases lay in between. This CDR3 spans 14 amino acids.